The rows below give T cell receptor beta chains drawn from one sample of a study of early T cells in non-severe SARS-CoV-2 infection. TCRdb reanalysed the 5' RACE reads using MiXCR and keeps one entry per CDR3 protein. The sample holds 43,000 or so distinct CDR3 sequences, roughly 7% seen once. Input material: whole blood. The receptors derive from an adult who was a healthcare worker with PCR-confirmed SARS-CoV-2 infection or an uninfected control (not recorded which). The CDR3 runs from the conserved cysteine through the conserved F or W. A D gene is named only where the DNA matches it firmly. Not all rows give a size; the values are once, few, many and, for expanded clones, a class.

clone size: NA
V gene: TRBV20-1
J gene: TRBJ2-5
D gene: TRBD2
CDR3 protein: CSAPTGLAGRQETQYF
CDR3 DNA: TGCAGTGCCCCCACTGGGTTAGCGGGGAGACAAGAGACCCAGTACTTC

clone size: many
V gene: TRBV6-2/TRBV6-3
J gene: TRBJ1-5
D gene: NA
CDR3 protein: CASSYAGIGQPQHF
CDR3 DNA: TGTGCCAGCAGTTACGCAGGGATCGGACAGCCCCAGCATTTT

clone size: few
V gene: TRBV24-1
J gene: TRBJ1-5
D gene: NA
CDR3 protein: CATSDSTGNSNQPQHF
CDR3 DNA: TGTGCCACCAGTGATTCGACGGGCAATAGCAATCAGCCCCAGCATTTT

clone size: NA
V gene: TRBV20-1
J gene: TRBJ2-2
D gene: TRBD1
CDR3 protein: CSARDWDRGLSGELFF
CDR3 DNA: TGCAGTGCTAGAGATTGGGACAGGGGGCTCTCCGGGGAGCTGTTTTTT

clone size: many
V gene: TRBV20-1
J gene: TRBJ2-7
D gene: TRBD1
CDR3 protein: CSARGWDRLSSYEQYF
CDR3 DNA: TGCAGTGCTAGAGGTTGGGACAGGTTAAGCTCCTACGAGCAGTACTTC

clone size: many
V gene: TRBV7-8
J gene: TRBJ1-1
D gene: NA
CDR3 protein: CASSLPGLTEAFF
CDR3 DNA: TGTGCCAGCAGCTTACCAGGGTTGACTGAAGCTTTCTTT

clone size: NA
V gene: TRBV10-3
J gene: TRBJ2-7
D gene: NA
CDR3 protein: CAISVGGDTYEQYF
CDR3 DNA: TGTGCCATCAGTGTCGGAGGGGACACCTACGAGCAGTACTTC

clone size: few
V gene: TRBV7-3
J gene: TRBJ1-1
D gene: NA
CDR3 protein: CASSLARNTEAFF
CDR3 DNA: TGTGCCAGCAGCTTAGCCAGGAACACTGAAGCTTTCTTT

clone size: NA
V gene: TRBV7-9
J gene: TRBJ2-7
D gene: NA
CDR3 protein: CASSSSNRDFTDTYEQYF
CDR3 DNA: TGTGCCAGCAGCTCTAGCAATCGGGACTTCACCGACACCTACGAGCAGTACTTC

clone size: few
V gene: TRBV5-1
J gene: TRBJ2-4
D gene: NA
CDR3 protein: CASSLDVGNIQYF
CDR3 DNA: TGCGCCAGCAGCTTGGACGTTGGAAACATTCAGTACTTC

clone size: many
V gene: TRBV10-3
J gene: TRBJ2-1
D gene: TRBD2
CDR3 protein: CAISGGGDEPYNEQFF
CDR3 DNA: TGTGCCATCAGTGGTGGGGGGGATGAGCCTTACAATGAGCAGTTCTTC

clone size: NA
V gene: TRBV20-1
J gene: TRBJ2-1
D gene: TRBD2
CDR3 protein: CSATPFGLAGYEQFF
CDR3 DNA: TGCAGTGCTACTCCATTTGGACTAGCGGGCTATGAGCAGTTCTTC

clone size: few
V gene: TRBV6-2/TRBV6-3
J gene: TRBJ2-1
D gene: TRBD2
CDR3 protein: CASSYSLGRGRNLLYNEQFF
CDR3 DNA: TGTGCCAGCAGTTACTCCCTCGGGCGGGGGAGGAACTTACTCTACAATGAGCAGTTCTTC

clone size: few
V gene: TRBV6-5
J gene: TRBJ2-7
D gene: NA
CDR3 protein: CASSGRQVGPYEQYF
CDR3 DNA: TGTGCCAGCAGCGGAAGACAGGTCGGCCCCTACGAGCAGTACTTC

clone size: NA
V gene: TRBV18
J gene: TRBJ2-3
D gene: NA
CDR3 protein: CASLTSSTDTQYF
CDR3 DNA: TGTGCCAGCTTAACTTCGAGCACAGATACGCAGTATTTT

clone size: few
V gene: TRBV11-1
J gene: TRBJ2-3
D gene: NA
CDR3 protein: CASSLGTLPGGPDTQYF
CDR3 DNA: TGTGCCAGCAGTTTGGGGACCCTCCCGGGGGGCCCAGATACGCAGTATTTT

clone size: NA
V gene: TRBV7-9
J gene: TRBJ2-5
D gene: NA
CDR3 protein: CASILGDAETQYF
CDR3 DNA: TGTGCCAGCATCCTAGGGGATGCGGAGACCCAGTACTTC

clone size: few
V gene: TRBV7-9
J gene: TRBJ2-6
D gene: NA
CDR3 protein: CASDSGANVLTF
CDR3 DNA: TGTGCCAGCGACTCTGGGGCCAACGTCCTGACTTTC

clone size: NA
V gene: TRBV10-3
J gene: TRBJ1-1
D gene: NA
CDR3 protein: CAISEQGWNTEAFF
CDR3 DNA: TGTGCCATCAGTGAGCAAGGTTGGAACACTGAAGCTTTCTTT

clone size: many
V gene: TRBV5-1
J gene: TRBJ2-7
D gene: NA
CDR3 protein: CASSLRDIYEQYF
CDR3 DNA: TGCGCCAGCAGCTTGAGAGACATCTACGAGCAGTACTTC

clone size: NA
V gene: TRBV6-1
J gene: TRBJ2-5
D gene: NA
CDR3 protein: CASSPQQGRQETQYF
CDR3 DNA: TGTGCCAGCAGTCCCCAACAGGGCCGGCAAGAGACCCAGTACTTC

clone size: many
V gene: TRBV6-2/TRBV6-3
J gene: TRBJ2-5
D gene: NA
CDR3 protein: CASSDSLRLLGETQYF
CDR3 DNA: TGTGCCAGCAGCGACTCCCTCAGACTCTTGGGGGAGACCCAGTACTTC

clone size: few
V gene: TRBV7-6
J gene: TRBJ1-4
D gene: NA
CDR3 protein: CASSTNPTGEGDEKLFF
CDR3 DNA: TGTGCCAGCAGCACAAACCCAACCGGGGAGGGAGATGAAAAACTGTTTTTT

clone size: NA
V gene: TRBV2
J gene: TRBJ1-1
D gene: NA
CDR3 protein: CASSEAHGIEKAFF
CDR3 DNA: TGTGCCAGCAGTGAAGCGCACGGGATCGAAAAAGCTTTCTTT

clone size: many
V gene: TRBV5-6
J gene: TRBJ1-2
D gene: NA
CDR3 protein: CASSLVPNGGYGYTF
CDR3 DNA: TGTGCCAGCAGCTTGGTCCCGAATGGGGGCTATGGCTACACCTTC

clone size: few
V gene: TRBV6-5
J gene: TRBJ1-1
D gene: NA
CDR3 protein: CASSPWGGFFTEAFF
CDR3 DNA: TGTGCCAGCAGCCCGTGGGGAGGCTTCTTCACTGAAGCTTTCTTT

clone size: NA
V gene: TRBV28
J gene: TRBJ2-1
D gene: NA
CDR3 protein: CASSRTAPFYEQFF
CDR3 DNA: TGTGCCAGCAGTAGGACAGCTCCCTTTTATGAGCAGTTCTTC